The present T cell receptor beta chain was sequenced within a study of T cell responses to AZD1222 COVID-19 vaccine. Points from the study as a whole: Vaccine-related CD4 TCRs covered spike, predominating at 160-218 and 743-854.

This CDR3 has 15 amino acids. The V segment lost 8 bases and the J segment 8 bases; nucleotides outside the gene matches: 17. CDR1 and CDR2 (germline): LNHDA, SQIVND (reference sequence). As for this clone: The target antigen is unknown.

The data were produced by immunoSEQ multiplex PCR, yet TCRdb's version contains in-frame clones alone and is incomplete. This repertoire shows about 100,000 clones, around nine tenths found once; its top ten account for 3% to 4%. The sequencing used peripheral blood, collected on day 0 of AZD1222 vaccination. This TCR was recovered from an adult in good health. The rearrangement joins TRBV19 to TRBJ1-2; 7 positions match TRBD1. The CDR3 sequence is CASGQGTDGMHGYTF. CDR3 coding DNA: TGTGCCAGTGGTCAAGGGACAGACGGTATGCACGGCTACACCTTC. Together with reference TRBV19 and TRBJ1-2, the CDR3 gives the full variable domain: DGGITQSPKYLFRKEGQNVTLSCEQNLNHDAMYWYRQDPGQGLRLIYYSQIVNDFQKGDIAEGYSVSREKKESFPLTVTSAQKNPTAFYLCASGQGTDGMHGYTFGSGTRLTVV.